The sequence of this T cell receptor (beta chain) was determined in a study of CD8 T cells in Susac syndrome. The study sequenced TCR beta in blood CD8+ and CD4+ T cells. Negative isolation yielded the CD8+ and CD4+ T cells, while FACS enriched the TEMRA cells. RNA in amounts of roughly 0.5 to 1 ug was reverse transcribed with random hexamers. TCR beta CDR3 was amplified by immunoSEQ covering 54 Vbeta and 13 Jbeta. TCRdb fed the immunoSEQ multiplex PCR reads into MiXCR, producing one record per CDR3 protein. The data contain about 200,000 distinct CDR3 sequences, about 95% of them singletons. V dropped 7 bases and J dropped 5 bases, with 14 bases sitting between them. The germline V gene encodes CDR1 MGHRA and CDR2 YSYEKL. There are 13 residues in the CDR3.

This sequence originates from a human donor with multiple sclerosis. The chain couples TRBV4-1 to TRBJ1-1; tentatively, D is TRBD1 (6 bases). Sequenced input: CD4+ T cells from PBMCs. CDR3 bases: TGCGCCAGCACCGAAAAGGGGGGAACTGAAGCTTTCTTT. Translation gives CASTEKGGTEAFF.